A single sample is the source of the 26 T cell receptor beta chains below, sequenced in a study of cytotoxic CD8 clonotypes in ibrutinib-treated CLL. Sequencing was performed with immunoSEQ multiplex PCR; in TCRdb, only in-frame clones are kept and a portion is missing. Among 150,000 to 200,000 clones listed, approximately 91% were seen once. The sample in question was PBMCs, obtained at disease progression, from a patient treated with ibrutinib. These receptors all come from a human donor with chronic lymphocytic leukemia.

There are a few counts of this clone. The chain carries TRBV5-6 and TRBJ1-5; no reliable D call. The CDR3 runs to 14 residues. Germline V lookup: CDR1 SGHDT, CDR2 YYEEEE. Trimming pared 5 bases from V and 4 bases from J, leaving 13 bases between. Here the CDR3 DNA reads TGTGCCAGCAGTTCGCGGTTCGGAAATCAGCCCCAGCATTTT. Translating it yields CASSSRFGNQPQHF.

The genes are TRBV5-1 and TRBJ1-5, with D perhaps matching TRBD1 (5 bases). CDR1 and CDR2 from the germline V gene are SGHRS and YFSETQ. The CDR3 is 14 residues long. Trimming removed 0 bases at V and 4 bases at J, with 8 bases between. The CDR3: CASSLGDGNQPQHF. The DNA for the CDR3 is TGCGCCAGCAGCTTGGGGGACGGGAATCAGCCCCAGCATTTT. Variable domain in full (rest from reference TRBV5-1 and TRBJ1-5): KAGVTQTPRYLIKTRGQQVTLSCSPISGHRSVSWYQQTPGQGLQFLFEYFSETQRNKGNFPGRFSGRQFSNSRSEMNVSTLELGDSALYLCASSLGDGNQPQHFGDGTRLSIL.

The CDR3 loop reads CASGGLVLEQFF. CDR3 coding DNA: TGTGCCAGCGGTGGACTAGTTCTTGAGCAGTTCTTC. This sequence joins TRBV9 and TRBJ2-1; TRBD2 matches 7 bases. V lost 7 bases, J lost 9 bases, and 7 bases stayed unmatched. The length of the CDR3 is 12 residues. Germline CDR1 is SGDLS and CDR2 is YYNGEE.

The chain recombines TRBV30 with TRBJ2-3, with D maybe TRBD2 (5 bases). V lost 5 bases and J lost 4, with 10 bases in between. The length of the CDR3 is 12 residues. The V gene's germline CDR1 is GTSNPN and CDR2 SVGIG (reference sequence). The CDR3 region has the DNA TGTGCCTGGGCAACTAGGTCAGATACGCAGTATTTT. Translating it yields CAWATRSDTQYF.

The chain combines TRBV7-3 with TRBJ2-3; 13 bases agree with TRBD2. Germline CDR1 reads SGHTA; CDR2 reads FQGTGA. The CDR3 contains 17 residues. The trim removed 1 base at V and 4 bases at J, leaving 5 bases unmatched. The CDR3 loop reads CASSLIRLAGGSDTQYF. DNA of the CDR3: TGTGCCAGCAGCTTAATTCGACTAGCGGGAGGCTCAGATACGCAGTATTTT. The whole variable domain, filled in from reference TRBV7-3 and TRBJ2-3, reads GAGVSQTPSNKVTEKGKYVELRCDPISGHTALYWYRQSLGQGPEFLIYFQGTGAADDSGLPNDRFFAVRPEGSVSTLKIQRTERGDSAVYLCASSLIRLAGGSDTQYFGPGTRLTVL.

V usage is TRBV20-1 and J usage is TRBJ2-7; 8 bases are shared with TRBD2. Germline V gene sequence: CDR1 DFQATT, CDR2 SNEGSKA (reference sequence). Losses at the gene ends were 7 bases for V and 6 bases for J; bases not matched to a gene: 5. The length of the CDR3 is 11 residues. The CDR3 region has the DNA TGCAGTGTCCTGACTAGCGCCGAGCAGTACTTC. Its translation is CSVLTSAEQYF.

This chain connects TRBV6-5 to TRBJ2-7; a possible D gene is TRBD2 (5 bases). The CDR3 contains 14 residues. Germline CDR1 MNHEY, CDR2 SVGAGI. The V gene lost 3 bases and the J gene lost 1 base, with 10 bases spanning the gap. CDR3 protein: CASSYRERSYEQYF. The CDR3 DNA follows: TGTGCCAGCAGTTATAGGGAGCGGTCCTACGAGCAGTACTTC.

The chain recombines TRBV11-3 with TRBJ2-7; D might be TRBD1 (5 bases). CDR3 length equals 15 residues. The germline gives CDR1 SGHNT, CDR2 YENEEA. V dropped 0 bases and J dropped 3 bases, with 12 bases sitting between them. The CDR3, as DNA: TGTGCCAGCAGCTTAGACTCAGGGCTGGGCTACGAGCAGTACTTC. This translates into CASSLDSGLGYEQYF.

The chain is built from TRBV28 and TRBJ2-7; 8 nucleotides match TRBD2. This CDR3 is built from 15 residues. Germline CDR1 and CDR2: MDHEN and SYDVKM. The ends lost 4 bases at V and 1 base at J; junction bases unmatched: 6. The chain's CDR3 is CASSSLAALSYEQYF. CDR3 DNA sequence: TGTGCCAGCAGTTCACTAGCGGCTCTTTCCTACGAGCAGTACTTC.

The rearrangement joins TRBV4-1 to TRBJ2-2, with 14 bases identical to TRBD2. CDR3 size: 16 residues. The V segment lost 4 bases and the J segment 3 bases; nucleotides outside the gene matches: 1. Germline lookup yields CDR1 MGHRA and CDR2 YSYEKL. This CDR3 is CASSLTSGRDTGELFF. DNA for the CDR3: TGCGCCAGCAGCCTGACTAGCGGGAGGGACACCGGGGAGCTGTTTTTT.

V usage is TRBV7-3 and J usage is TRBJ1-2, with 7 bases lining up with TRBD1. Germline V gives CDR1 SGHTA, CDR2 FQGTGA. V lost 5 bases, J lost 6 bases, and 6 bases stayed unmatched. The CDR3 extends over 13 amino acids. The CDR3 region is CASSTDRADGYTF. The CDR3 DNA reads as TGTGCCAGCAGCACCGACAGGGCCGATGGCTACACCTTC.

The chain combines TRBV12-5 with TRBJ1-1; TRBD1 matches at 7 bases. The junction had 8 bases not matched to a gene; V was cut back by 6 bases and J by 4 bases. The CDR3 is 14 amino acids. CDR1 is LGHNT and CDR2 is FRNRAP in the germline V gene. CDR3 DNA sequence: TGTGCTAGTGGGGCGGGACAGCCGCTCACTGAAGCTTTCTTT. Amino acid sequence: CASGAGQPLTEAFF.

V is TRBV9 and J is TRBJ2-1, with D perhaps TRBD2 (6 bases). The CDR3 covers 16 residues. Deletions cut 3 bases from V and 6 bases from J, with 19 bases between. The germline V gene encodes CDR1 SGDLS and CDR2 YYNGEE. CDR3 amino acids: CASSAQDYSRPNEQFF. For the CDR3, the DNA is TGTGCCAGCAGCGCCCAGGACTACAGCAGACCCAATGAGCAGTTCTTC.

The genes are TRBV6-6 and TRBJ1-1, with D maybe TRBD1 (6 bases). Deletions cut 6 bases from V and 9 bases from J, with 20 bases between. This CDR3 has 14 residues. Per the germline V gene, CDR1 is MNHNY and CDR2 is SVGAGI (reference sequence). The CDR3 is CASSHLNTGLQAFF. CDR3 in DNA: TGTGCCAGCAGCCACTTGAATACAGGGTTGCAAGCTTTCTTT.

The chain is built from TRBV25-1 and TRBJ2-7; tentatively, D is TRBD1 or TRBD2 (5 bases each). Trimming pared 4 bases from V and 4 bases from J, leaving 14 bases between. The CDR3 spans 14 residues. Germline CDR1 reads MGHDK; CDR2 reads SYGVNS. The CDR3 is CASSGSWDGYEQYF. In DNA form, the CDR3 reads TGTGCCAGCAGTGGATCCTGGGACGGGTACGAGCAGTACTTC.

This chain connects TRBV7-3 to TRBJ1-2; perhaps TRBD1 as D (5 bases). The CDR3 is made up of 13 amino acids. Trimming took 5 bases from V and 2 from J, leaving 9 bases between them. Germline assignment: CDR1 SGHTA and CDR2 FQGTGA. In DNA form, the CDR3 reads TGTGCCAGCAGCCCCCGACAGAACTATGGCTACACCTTC. Translated, it gives CASSPRQNYGYTF.

J is TRBJ1-5 and V is TRBV19; 10 bases are shared with TRBD1. This CDR3 is built from 15 residues. Germline V gene lookup returns CDR1 LNHDA and CDR2 SQIVND (reference sequence). V was clipped by 6 bases and J by 2 bases; unmatched bases: 4. CDR3 coding DNA: TGTGCCAGTAGGGGGACAGGGGAAGGCAATCAGCCCCAGCATTTT. Its protein product is CASRGTGEGNQPQHF.

The rearrangement links TRBV4-1 to TRBJ2-1, with 14 positions matching TRBD2. With V trimmed by 4 bases and J by 7 bases, 12 bases remained unmatched. This CDR3 has 18 amino acids. Germline CDR1 and CDR2: MGHRA and YSYEKL. The CDR3 nucleotides read TGCGCCAGCAGCCCCATGGGACTAGCGGGAGAGGGTAGGAATGAGCAGTTCTTC. This gives the protein CASSPMGLAGEGRNEQFF.

The V and J genes are TRBV6-1 and TRBJ1-1; 7 nucleotides line up with TRBD1. The CDR3 consists of 14 residues. Trimming cost V 7 bases and J 1 base; bases outside gene matches: 6. Germline V gives CDR1 MNHNS, CDR2 SASEGT. This CDR3 is CASTPGGENTEAFF. The CDR3 DNA reads TGTGCCAGCACTCCAGGGGGGGAGAACACTGAAGCTTTCTTT.

This chain connects TRBV10-1 to TRBJ1-1; D gene unclear. Germline V CDR1 and CDR2: WNHNN, SYGVQD (reference sequence). The CDR3 extends over 12 amino acids. Deletions cut 3 bases from V and 5 bases from J, with 7 bases between. The DNA of the CDR3 is TGCGCCAGCAGTGATCGGGGAACTGAAGCTTTCTTT. Residues: CASSDRGTEAFF.

This sequence joins TRBV7-9 and TRBJ1-1; 7 bases line up with TRBD1. Germline CDR1 SEHNR, CDR2 FQNEAQ (reference sequence). The CDR3 runs to 14 residues. V was clipped by 1 base and J by 9 bases; unmatched bases: 8. CDR3 DNA sequence: TGTGCCAGCAGCTTAGGGGACAGTCGCCAACAAGCTTTCTTT. It codes for CASSLGDSRQQAFF.

The V call is TRBV18, the J call TRBJ1-2; no clear D. Trimming stripped 3 bases from V and 3 bases from J, with 8 bases between. The CDR3 totals 13 residues. Germline-derived CDR1 and CDR2 are KGHSH and LQKENI. The CDR3 sequence: CASSPLADYGYTF. In DNA, the CDR3 is TGTGCCAGCTCACCTCTGGCAGACTATGGCTACACCTTC.

This clone was found once. J is TRBJ2-7 and V is TRBV4-2; TRBD1 agrees at 12 bases. V lost 5 bases and J lost 6; bases outside the gene matches: 14. CDR1 LGHNA and CDR2 YNFKEQ come from the germline V gene. This CDR3 spans 17 amino acids. This CDR3 is CASSVTRWDRGRGEQYF. The DNA of the CDR3 is TGTGCCAGCAGCGTAACAAGATGGGACAGGGGGCGAGGCGAGCAGTACTTC.

The sample holds one count of this clone. V gene TRBV19 combines with J gene TRBJ2-4; a possible D gene is TRBD2 (5 bases). Trimming removed 1 base from V and 0 bases from J, with 13 bases in between. Germline V gene data show CDR1 as LNHDA and CDR2 as SQIVND (reference sequence). The CDR3 is 17 amino acids. The CDR3: CASSIARGSLAKNIQYF. The CDR3 nucleotides are TGTGCCAGTAGTATAGCTCGCGGGTCCCTAGCCAAAAACATTCAGTACTTC.

This chain connects TRBV27 to TRBJ2-2; D not certain. The ends were cut back, 6 bases at V and 3 bases at J, with 11 bases in the middle. The CDR3 contains 14 residues. Germline V gene sequence: CDR1 MNHEY, CDR2 SMNVEV (reference sequence). The CDR3 nucleotides are TGTGCCAGCAGCTCAGATCACTACACCGGGGAGCTGTTTTTT. This encodes CASSSDHYTGELFF.

V usage is TRBV11-3 and J usage is TRBJ1-5; TRBD1 is a possible D gene (5 bases). The germline CDR1 and CDR2 sequences are SGHNT and YENEEA. The CDR3 covers 13 residues. V was shortened by 5 bases and J by 6 bases, with 11 bases between the two germline ends. The CDR3 reads CASSEGTAQPQHF. CDR3 sequence (DNA): TGTGCCAGCAGCGAAGGGACTGCTCAGCCCCAGCATTTT.